The 4 T cell receptor beta chains below were found in one sample sequenced in a study of long-term antiretroviral therapy in people with HIV. The libraries were made with immunoSEQ v3.0 at survey level. Sequenced by immunoSEQ multiplex PCR; TCRdb stores in-frame clones only, minus some. In the table there are 17,000 or so clones, less than 80% of which are singletons. Sequenced material: unsorted PBMCs, taken about 3.3 years after starting antiretroviral therapy. These TCRs come from a woman between 35 and 50 years old with HIV.

The chain has TRBV7-2 and TRBJ2-1; no clear D gene. Looked up from germline, CDR1 is SGHTA and CDR2 is FQGNSA. The germline V and J ends were trimmed by 3 bases and 5 bases, with 11 bases remaining between them. There are 14 residues in the CDR3. The CDR3 loop is CASSLGMVHNEQFF. CDR3 bases: TGTGCCAGCAGCTTGGGCATGGTTCACAATGAGCAGTTCTTC.

The J gene is TRBJ1-2, the V gene TRBV7-9; 7 bases are shared with TRBD1. The CDR3 extends over 15 amino acids. Unmatched junction bases numbered 9, after V lost 5 bases and J lost 3 bases. Germline values: CDR1 SEHNR, CDR2 FQNEAQ (reference sequence). CDR3 loop: CASSTRDSAYYGYTF. Written as DNA, the CDR3 is TGTGCCAGCAGCACCCGGGACAGCGCATACTATGGCTACACCTTC.

For the CDR3, the DNA is TGTGCCAGCAGCTTGTACGCGGGGGGGCAATCGCAGTATTTT. Its protein is CASSLYAGGQSQYF. The chain combines TRBV5-4 with TRBJ2-3; 9 nucleotides agree with TRBD2. Germline assignment: CDR1 SGHNT and CDR2 YYREEE (reference sequence). The ends lost 1 base at V and 10 bases at J; junction bases unmatched: 7. This CDR3 is 14 amino acids long.

The chain couples TRBV2 to TRBJ1-6, with D uncertain. Trimming shortened V by 7 bases and J by 8 bases, and 9 bases separated the two germline ends. Looked up from germline, CDR1 is SNHLY and CDR2 is FYNNEI. The CDR3 runs 12 residues. The CDR3 DNA is TGTGCCAGCAAGGTCAGAGATTCACCCCTCCACTTT. Translated: CASKVRDSPLHF.